This T cell receptor beta chain was sequenced for a study of blood T cell repertoires in COVID-19. Study-wide context: The analysed material was cDNA or gDNA that came from T cells, B-cell-depleted T cells, or PBMCs.

Per the original methods: It was from reference gene primer amplification that nucleated cell counts were estimated. TCRdb's table, derived via immunoSEQ multiplex PCR, lists solely in-frame clones and lacks some. V and J calls and clone size come straight from that table; D and trimming were deduced from the DNA. The sample holds 250,000 to 300,000 clones, under 95% seen once. The CDR3 has 17 residues. V trimming: 4 bases; J trimming: 1 base; junction bases outside the gene matches: 9. CDR1 and CDR2 (germline): SGHTA, FQGNSA. Cohorts were determined from participant-reported clinical history. The sample comprised PBMCs or T cells enriched from blood (not recorded which). This chain uses TRBV7-2 with TRBJ2-2; the match to TRBD2 covers 7 bases. This receptor was taken from a woman between 40 and 50 years old with acute COVID-19. Here the CDR3 reads CASSSPSGGMNTGELFF. DNA of the CDR3: TGTGCCAGCAGCTCACCATCCGGGGGGATGAACACCGGGGAGCTGTTTTTT.